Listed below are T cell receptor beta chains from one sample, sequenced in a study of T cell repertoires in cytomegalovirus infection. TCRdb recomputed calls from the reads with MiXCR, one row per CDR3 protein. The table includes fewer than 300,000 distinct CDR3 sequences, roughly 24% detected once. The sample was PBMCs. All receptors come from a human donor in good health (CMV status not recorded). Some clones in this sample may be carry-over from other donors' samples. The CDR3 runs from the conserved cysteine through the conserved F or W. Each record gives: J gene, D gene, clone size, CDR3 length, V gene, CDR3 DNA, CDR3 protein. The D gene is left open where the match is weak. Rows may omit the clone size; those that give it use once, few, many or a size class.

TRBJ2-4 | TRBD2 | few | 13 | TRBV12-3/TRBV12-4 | TGTGCCAGCAGTTTGACTAGCGCGCACATTCAGTACTTC | CASSLTSAHIQYF
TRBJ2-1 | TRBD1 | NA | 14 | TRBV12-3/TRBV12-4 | TGTGCCAGCAGTTCACAGGGGTTATACAATGAGCAGTTCTTC | CASSSQGLYNEQFF
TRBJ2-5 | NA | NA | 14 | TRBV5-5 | TGTGCCAGCAGCGCCGGACTTTACCAAGAGACCCAGTACTTC | CASSAGLYQETQYF
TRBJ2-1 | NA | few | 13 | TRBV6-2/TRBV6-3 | TGTGCCAGCGTGCGACAAGTTTACAATGAGCAGTTCTTC | CASVRQVYNEQFF
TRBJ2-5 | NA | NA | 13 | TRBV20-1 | TGCAGTGCTAGGGCCATTGATAGGGAGACCCAGTACTTC | CSARAIDRETQYF
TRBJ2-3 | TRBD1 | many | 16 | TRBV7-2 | TGTGCCAGCAGCTTGCAGACAGGGAGCGTAACAGATACGCAGTATTTT | CASSLQTGSVTDTQYF
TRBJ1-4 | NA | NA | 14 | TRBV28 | TGTGCCAGCAATGTGGCAGGGTGGAATGAAAAACTGTTTTTT | CASNVAGWNEKLFF
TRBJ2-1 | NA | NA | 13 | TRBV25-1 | TGTGCCAGCAGTGACTACAGGGTCAGTGAGCAGTTCTTC | CASSDYRVSEQFF
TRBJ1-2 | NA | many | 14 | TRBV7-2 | TGTGCCAGCAGTCTGCGGACAGCTAACTATGGCTACACCTTC | CASSLRTANYGYTF
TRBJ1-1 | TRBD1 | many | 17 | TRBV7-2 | TGTGCCAGCAGCTTAGGAACAGGGGGCCCTGTGAACACTGAAGCTTTCTTT | CASSLGTGGPVNTEAFF
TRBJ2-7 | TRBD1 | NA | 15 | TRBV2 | TGTGCCAGCAGTGAAGCGCCGCAGGGGGCCCACGAGCAGTACTTC | CASSEAPQGAHEQYF
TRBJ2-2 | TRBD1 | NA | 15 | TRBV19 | TGTGCCAGTAGCAGCCCGGGACAGGGCACCGGGGAGCTGTTTTTT | CASSSPGQGTGELFF
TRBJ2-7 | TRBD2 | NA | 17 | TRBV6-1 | TGTGCCAGCAGTGAGGGGCTAGCGGGGGCCCTGCCCTACGAGCAGTACTTC | CASSEGLAGALPYEQYF
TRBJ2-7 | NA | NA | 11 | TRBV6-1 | TGTGCCAGCACCAGAGACTACGAGCAGTACTTC | CASTRDYEQYF
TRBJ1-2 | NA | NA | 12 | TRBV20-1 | TGCAGTGCGTTCACAGGGCCCTATGGCTACACCTTC | CSAFTGPYGYTF
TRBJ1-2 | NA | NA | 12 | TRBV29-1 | TGCAGCGTTGCTACGGTAGGGGATGGCTACACCTTC | CSVATVGDGYTF
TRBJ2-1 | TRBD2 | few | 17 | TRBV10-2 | TGCGCCAGCAGCGAGTTAGCGGGAGGGGTCTCCTACAATGAGCAGTTCTTC | CASSELAGGVSYNEQFF
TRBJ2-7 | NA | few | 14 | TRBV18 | TGTGCCAGCTCAGAATTAGACAGAGTCTACGAGCAGTACTTC | CASSELDRVYEQYF
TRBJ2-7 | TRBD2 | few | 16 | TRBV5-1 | TGCGCCAGCAGCTTGGTGTCCGTAGCGGGGGCCTACGAGCAGTACTTC | CASSLVSVAGAYEQYF
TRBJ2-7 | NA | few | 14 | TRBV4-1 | TGCGCCAGCAGCCAAGAAAGGGTATTAGGAGAGCAGTACTTC | CASSQERVLGEQYF
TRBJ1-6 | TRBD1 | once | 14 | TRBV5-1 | TGCGCCAGCAGTTTTGACCAACAGGGGGCAACCCTCCACTTT | CASSFDQQGATLHF
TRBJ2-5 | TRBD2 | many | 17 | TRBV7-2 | TGTGCCAGCAGCTTAAGGGGGACTAGCGGGAGGGCGGAGACCCAGTACTTC | CASSLRGTSGRAETQYF
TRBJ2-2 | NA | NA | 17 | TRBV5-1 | TGCGCCAGCAGCCCGGGTGTAGGCAGGTCGAACACCGGGGAGCTGTTTTTT | CASSPGVGRSNTGELFF
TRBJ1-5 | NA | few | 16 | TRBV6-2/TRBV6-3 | TGTGCCAGCAGTTACGGGCGACGGAATAGCAATCAGCCCCAGCATTTT | CASSYGRRNSNQPQHF
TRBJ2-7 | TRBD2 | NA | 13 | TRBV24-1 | TGTGCCACCTCCATAGCGGGAGCCTACGAGCAGTACTTC | CATSIAGAYEQYF
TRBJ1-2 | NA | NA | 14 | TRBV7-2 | TGTGCCAGCAGTCTGCGGACAGCTAACTATGGCTACTTCTTC | CASSLRTANYGYFF
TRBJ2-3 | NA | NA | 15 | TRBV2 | TGTGCCAGCATCCCCGGAGGATTTCCCACAGATACGCAGTATTTT | CASIPGGFPTDTQYF
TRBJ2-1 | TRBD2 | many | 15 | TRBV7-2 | TGTGCCAGCAGCTCAGGTAGCGGGAAATACAATGAGCAGTTCTTC | CASSSGSGKYNEQFF
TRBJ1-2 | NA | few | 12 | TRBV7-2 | TGTGCCAGCAGTCAAGCTAGCTATGGCTACACCTTC | CASSQASYGYTF
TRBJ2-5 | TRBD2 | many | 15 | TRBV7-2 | TGTGCCAGCAGCTTAGCGCGCGGGAGTTTAGAGACCCAGTACTTC | CASSLARGSLETQYF
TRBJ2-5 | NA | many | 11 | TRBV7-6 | TGTGCCAGCAGCCGTCAAGAGACCCAGTACTTC | CASSRQETQYF
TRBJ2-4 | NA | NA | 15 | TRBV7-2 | TGTGCCAGCAGCGCCACAGGGTGGGCCAAAAACATTCAGTACTTC | CASSATGWAKNIQYF
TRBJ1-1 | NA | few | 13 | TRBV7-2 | TGTGCCAGCAGCTTACGGAGGGCGACTGAAGCTTTCTTT | CASSLRRATEAFF
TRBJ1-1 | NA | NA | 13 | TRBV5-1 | TGCGCCAGCTTTGGGGGAACGAACACTGAAGCTTTCTTT | CASFGGTNTEAFF
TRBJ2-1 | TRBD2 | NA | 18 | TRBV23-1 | TGCGCCAGCAGTCAATCGTCCAGCGGGGGCCCTCCTTACAATGAGCAGTTCTTC | CASSQSSSGGPPYNEQFF
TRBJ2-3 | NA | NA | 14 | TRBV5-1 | TGCGCCAGCAGCTTAAGCCAGCGCACAGATACGCAGTATTTT | CASSLSQRTDTQYF
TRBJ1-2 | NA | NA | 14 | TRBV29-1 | TGCAGCGTTGTTGGGACCCCGGAGGGGTATGGCTACACCTTC | CSVVGTPEGYGYTF